This TCR beta chain is from a study of blood T cell repertoires in COVID-19. Study context: The study drew acute and convalescent COVID-19 samples from the United States, Italy and Spain. The cDNA or gDNA used as material had been derived from T cells, B-cell-depleted T cells, or PBMCs.

Data came from immunoSEQ multiplex PCR; TCRdb stores just in-frame clones and leaves some out. The sample lists approximately 270,000 clones, just under 85% occurring once. This CDR3 has 16 amino acids. Trimming removed 5 bases from V and 2 bases from J; junction bases left unmatched: 9. Per germline, CDR1 MDHEN and CDR2 SYDVKM. Sample: peripheral blood. The V and J genes are TRBV28 and TRBJ1-2; TRBD1 agrees at 9 bases. The source is an older man with acute or convalescent COVID-19. CDR3 sequence (DNA): TGTGCCAGCAGTCTTGGAGGACAGGGGATAAACTATGGCTACACCTTC. Amino acids: CASSLGGQGINYGYTF.